Listed below are T cell receptor beta chains from one sample, sequenced in a study of blood T cell repertoires in COVID-19. The protocol was immunoSEQ multiplex PCR, while the TCRdb copy is restricted to in-frame clones and leaves out a portion. The sample includes approximately 110,000 clones, 88% of them seen just once. Sequenced: peripheral blood. These receptors were taken from a woman between 65 and 79 years old who had recovered from COVID-19. Both conserved end residues are part of each CDR3. Fields, in order: V gene, D gene, clone size, J gene, CDR3 protein, CDR3 DNA. D genes are given only for firm matches. The size entry is marked missing in some rows and otherwise reads once, few, many or a size class.

V: TRBV12-3/TRBV12-4
D: .
size: .
J: TRBJ1-2
CDR3: CASTPGGNYGYTF
DNA: TGTGCCAGCACCCCTGGGGGGAACTATGGCTACACCTTC

V: TRBV6-2/TRBV6-3
D: .
size: few
J: TRBJ2-2
CDR3: CASSSGNTGELFF
DNA: TGTGCCAGCAGTTCGGGTAACACCGGGGAGCTGTTTTTT

V: TRBV29-1
D: .
size: once
J: TRBJ2-7
CDR3: CSVVLGGTAYEQYF
DNA: TGCAGCGTTGTTTTGGGCGGGACAGCCTACGAGCAGTACTTC

V: TRBV19
D: TRBD1
size: .
J: TRBJ2-7
CDR3: CASSGTVTSSYEQYF
DNA: TGTGCCAGTAGCGGGACAGTTACGAGCTCCTACGAGCAGTACTTC

V: TRBV3-1/TRBV3-2
D: TRBD2
size: .
J: TRBJ2-1
CDR3: CASSPRGGAGNEQFF
DNA: TGTGCCAGCAGCCCCCGCGGGGGGGCAGGCAATGAGCAGTTCTTC

V: TRBV5-4
D: TRBD1
size: .
J: TRBJ1-4
CDR3: CASSWTGTGFATNEKLFF
DNA: TGTGCCAGCAGCTGGACCGGGACAGGGTTTGCAACTAATGAAAAACTGTTTTTT

V: TRBV10-3
D: TRBD2
size: .
J: TRBJ2-1
CDR3: CAITEREWANEQFF
DNA: TGTGCCATCACCGAGCGGGAGTGGGCCAATGAGCAGTTCTTC

V: TRBV6-2/TRBV6-3
D: .
size: .
J: TRBJ2-7
CDR3: CASSRGPYEQYF
DNA: TGTGCCAGCAGTCGTGGGCCTTACGAGCAGTACTTC

V: TRBV20-1
D: .
size: .
J: TRBJ1-5
CDR3: CSASAGMGNQPQHF
DNA: TGCAGTGCTAGTGCAGGGATGGGCAATCAGCCCCAGCATTTT

V: TRBV28
D: TRBD1
size: .
J: TRBJ1-1
CDR3: CASSETGNSEAFF
DNA: TGTGCCAGCAGTGAGACAGGGAATTCTGAAGCTTTCTTT

V: TRBV7-3
D: TRBD2
size: once
J: TRBJ2-3
CDR3: CASSLSASGWPADTQYF
DNA: TGTGCCAGCAGCTTATCGGCTAGCGGATGGCCTGCAGATACGCAGTATTTT

V: TRBV11-2
D: TRBD1
size: .
J: TRBJ1-5
CDR3: CASSFGTGSNQPQHF
DNA: TGTGCCAGCAGCTTCGGGACAGGGAGCAATCAGCCCCAGCATTTT

V: TRBV5-4
D: TRBD1
size: .
J: TRBJ1-6
CDR3: CASSPDRTDSPLHF
DNA: TGTGCCAGCAGCCCGGACAGGACCGATTCACCCCTCCACTTT

V: TRBV3-1/TRBV3-2
D: TRBD1
size: once
J: TRBJ1-1
CDR3: CASTPQGVTEAFF
DNA: TGTGCCAGCACCCCACAGGGGGTCACTGAAGCTTTCTTT

V: TRBV7-2
D: TRBD1
size: .
J: TRBJ2-7
CDR3: CASSSRRDRAGEQYF
DNA: TGTGCCAGCAGCTCCCGGAGAGACAGGGCTGGCGAGCAGTACTTC

V: TRBV4-3
D: TRBD1
size: .
J: TRBJ2-2
CDR3: CASSQDRARGRGELFF
DNA: TGCGCCAGCAGCCAAGATAGAGCCAGGGGGCGAGGGGAGCTGTTTTTT

V: TRBV4-2
D: TRBD2
size: .
J: TRBJ2-7
CDR3: CASSQYLAAYEQYF
DNA: TGTGCCAGCAGCCAGTACCTAGCGGCCTACGAGCAGTACTTC

V: TRBV29-1
D: .
size: .
J: TRBJ2-7
CDR3: CSVGPTGSTYEQYF
DNA: TGCAGCGTTGGGCCTACGGGAAGTACCTACGAGCAGTACTTC

V: TRBV4-2
D: .
size: .
J: TRBJ2-7
CDR3: CASGGDHNMDYEQYF
DNA: TGTGCCTCAGGAGGAGACCACAATATGGACTACGAGCAGTACTTC

V: TRBV27
D: .
size: .
J: TRBJ1-4
CDR3: CASSSIRGYQEKLFF
DNA: TGTGCCAGCAGTTCCATCAGGGGATACCAGGAAAAACTGTTTTTT

V: TRBV27
D: .
size: .
J: TRBJ2-7
CDR3: CASRQGGRAPYEQYF
DNA: TGTGCCAGCCGTCAGGGAGGCAGGGCCCCCTACGAGCAGTACTTC

V: TRBV12-3/TRBV12-4
D: .
size: .
J: TRBJ2-7
CDR3: CASRRGPIYEQYF
DNA: TGTGCCAGCAGGCGGGGGCCCATTTACGAGCAGTACTTC

V: TRBV6-5
D: TRBD1
size: .
J: TRBJ1-5
CDR3: CASSRDRENQPQHF
DNA: TGTGCCAGCAGTCGGGACAGGGAAAATCAGCCCCAGCATTTT

V: TRBV19
D: .
size: .
J: TRBJ1-2
CDR3: CASSMGRSPPKGNYGYTF
DNA: TGTGCCAGTAGTATGGGGCGGAGCCCACCCAAGGGAAACTATGGCTACACCTTC

V: TRBV5-4
D: .
size: .
J: TRBJ2-3
CDR3: CASSPSIADTQYF
DNA: TGTGCCAGCAGCCCGTCTATCGCAGATACGCAGTATTTT

V: TRBV6-6
D: .
size: .
J: TRBJ1-6
CDR3: CASGDWASPLHF
DNA: TGTGCCAGCGGCGATTGGGCTTCACCCCTCCACTTT

V: TRBV30
D: TRBD1
size: .
J: TRBJ1-2
CDR3: CAWSGGQGSGGYTF
DNA: TGTGCCTGGAGTGGGGGACAGGGGAGCGGGGGCTACACCTTC

V: TRBV11-3
D: .
size: .
J: TRBJ2-7
CDR3: CASSLDRVETYYEQYF
DNA: TGTGCCAGCAGCTTAGACCGGGTTGAAACCTACTACGAGCAGTACTTC

V: TRBV7-2
D: .
size: .
J: TRBJ1-2
CDR3: CASSLEWQGGGYTF
DNA: TGTGCCAGCAGCTTAGAGTGGCAGGGCGGTGGCTACACCTTC

V: TRBV7-2
D: .
size: .
J: TRBJ2-1
CDR3: CASSPSNEQFF
DNA: TGTGCCAGCAGCCCTTCCAATGAGCAGTTCTTC

V: TRBV2
D: TRBD1
size: .
J: TRBJ1-5
CDR3: CASSETGEPQHF
DNA: TGTGCCAGCAGCGAGACAGGGGAGCCCCAGCATTTT

V: TRBV2
D: .
size: .
J: TRBJ2-5
CDR3: CASQGRQLQETQYF
DNA: TGTGCCAGCCAGGGCCGCCAGCTTCAAGAGACCCAGTACTTC

V: TRBV9
D: TRBD1
size: few
J: TRBJ2-7
CDR3: CASSPPGTVTYEQYF
DNA: TGTGCCAGCAGCCCCCCCGGGACAGTTACCTACGAGCAGTACTTC

V: TRBV19
D: .
size: .
J: TRBJ1-4
CDR3: CASSMWLGGSTNEKLFF
DNA: TGTGCCAGTAGCATGTGGCTGGGGGGGTCGACTAATGAAAAACTGTTTTTT

V: TRBV27
D: .
size: few
J: TRBJ2-7
CDR3: CASSSAPRRGLYEQYF
DNA: TGTGCCAGCAGTTCAGCCCCTAGAAGGGGATTGTACGAGCAGTACTTC

V: TRBV5-4
D: TRBD1
size: .
J: TRBJ2-7
CDR3: CASSFPGGYEQYF
DNA: TGTGCCAGCAGCTTCCCAGGGGGCTACGAGCAGTACTTC

V: TRBV9
D: TRBD1
size: .
J: TRBJ2-1
CDR3: CASSTSGTATINEQFF
DNA: TGTGCCAGCAGCACCTCCGGGACAGCTACAATCAATGAGCAGTTCTTC

V: TRBV28
D: .
size: .
J: TRBJ1-5
CDR3: CASSRGGLTQPQHF
DNA: TGTGCCAGCAGTCGGGGGGGATTGACTCAGCCCCAGCATTTT